This TCR beta chain was captured in a study of T cell responses to AZD1222 COVID-19 vaccine. V was pared by 6 bases and J by 3 bases, with 8 bases of the junction left unmatched. Germline assignment: CDR1 SGHTA and CDR2 FQGNSA. The CDR3 covers 16 residues. Sequenced by immunoSEQ multiplex PCR; TCRdb stores in-frame clones only, minus some. The sample lists more than 95,000 clones, roughly 90% occurring once. This clone is a singleton in its sample. The source is an adult who received the AZD1222 COVID-19 vaccine. The chain is built from TRBV7-2 and TRBJ2-5; 12 bases map to TRBD2. Sequencing used peripheral blood, obtained 28 days after the second AZD1222 dose. The CDR3 DNA follows: TGTGCCAGCAGTTCTAGCGGGAGGGCTCCGGAAGAGACCCAGTACTTC. Its protein is CASSSSGRAPEETQYF.